The 6 T cell receptor beta chains reported below all come from one sample, sequenced in a study of Graves' ophthalmopathy and Graves' hyperthyroidism. Scientists amplified the TCR beta CDR3 regions from RNA transcripts. RT-PCR with HTBI primers came first, then second-round multiplex PCR. Each CDR3 protein is one row after TCRdb ran MiXCR on the multiplex PCR reads. Found here are approximately 160,000 distinct CDR3 sequences, around two fifths of them singletons; the top ten hold 7.5% to 10%. Sequenced material: peripheral blood. Receptors were obtained from a man aged 25-45 years with Graves' ophthalmopathy.

The V gene is TRBV30, the J gene TRBJ2-5; D not certain. The length of the CDR3 is 13 residues. The germline gives CDR1 GTSNPN, CDR2 SVGIG (reference sequence). V was shortened by 0 bases and J by 2 bases, with 7 bases between the two germline ends. The CDR3 sequence is CAWSVRLQETQYF. DNA for the CDR3: TGTGCCTGGAGTGTACGGCTGCAAGAGACCCAGTACTTC.

In its sample, this clonotype was seen many times. The chain carries TRBV12-3 or TRBV12-4 and TRBJ2-5; D remains unclear. With 2 bases removed from V and 4 bases from J, the gap between germline ends came to 8 bases. CDR3 length: 13 amino acids. CDR3 in amino acids: CASSLIGSETQYF. The DNA of the CDR3 is TGTGCCAGCAGTTTAATAGGGTCAGAGACCCAGTACTTC.

This clonotype was counted ten times or more. The gene calls are TRBV5-1 and TRBJ2-2; D possibly corresponds to TRBD1 (5 bases). Germline values: CDR1 SGHRS, CDR2 YFSETQ. Trimming removed 1 base at V and 2 bases at J, with 9 bases between. CDR3 length: 15 amino acids. This chain's CDR3 is CASSLYRTNTGELFF. The DNA of the CDR3 is TGCGCCAGCAGCTTGTACAGGACAAACACCGGGGAGCTGTTTTTT.

This clonotype appeared a single time. V and J are TRBV7-9 and TRBJ2-5; maybe TRBD1 (6 bases). Trimming pared 4 bases from V and 4 bases from J, leaving 13 bases between. The germline V gene has CDR1 SEHNR and CDR2 FQNEAQ (reference sequence). The CDR3 is 14 amino acids. The CDR3 loop reads CASSSGTRGETQYF. DNA of the CDR3: TGTGCCAGCAGCTCAGGGACCAGGGGAGAGACCCAGTACTTC. The complete variable domain, with remaining parts taken from reference TRBV7-9 and TRBJ2-5, reads DTGVSQNPRHKITKRGQNVTFRCDPISEHNRLYWYRQTLGQGPEFLTYFQNEAQLEKSRLLSDRFSAERPKGSFSTLEIQRTEQGDSAMYLCASSSGTRGETQYFGPGTRLLVL.

This clonotype was observed at least ten times. J is TRBJ1-1 and V is TRBV6-5, with D unclear. The CDR3 runs 13 residues. The germline V and J ends were trimmed by 5 bases and 1 base, with 8 bases remaining between them. CDR1 MNHEY and CDR2 SVGAGI come from the germline V gene. CDR3 bases: TGTGCCAGCAGTCTGGAGACGAACACTGAAGCTTTCTTT. Translating gives CASSLETNTEAFF.

In its sample, this clonotype was seen many times. The rearrangement joins TRBV6-5 to TRBJ2-7; D call uncertain. The V end lost 3 bases, the J end lost 0 bases, and 6 bases lay between the germline ends. Germline V gene sequence: CDR1 MNHEY, CDR2 SVGAGI. This CDR3 is built from 13 residues. CDR3 nucleotides: TGTGCCAGCAGTTATGCGGCCTCCTACGAGCAGTACTTC. This gives the protein CASSYAASYEQYF.